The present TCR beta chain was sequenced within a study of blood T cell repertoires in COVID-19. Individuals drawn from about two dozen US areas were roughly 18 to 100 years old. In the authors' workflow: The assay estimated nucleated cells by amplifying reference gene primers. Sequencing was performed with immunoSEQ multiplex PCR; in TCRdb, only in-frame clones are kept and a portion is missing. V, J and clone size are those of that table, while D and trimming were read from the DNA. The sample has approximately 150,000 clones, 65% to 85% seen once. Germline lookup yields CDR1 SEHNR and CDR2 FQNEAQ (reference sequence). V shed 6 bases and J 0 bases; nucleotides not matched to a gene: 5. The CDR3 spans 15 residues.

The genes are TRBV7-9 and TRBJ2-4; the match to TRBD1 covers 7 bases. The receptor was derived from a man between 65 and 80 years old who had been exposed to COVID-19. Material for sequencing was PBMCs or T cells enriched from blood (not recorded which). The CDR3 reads CASRSTGKAKNIQYF. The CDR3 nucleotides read TGTGCCAGCAGGTCGACAGGGAAAGCCAAAAACATTCAGTACTTC.